The 14 T cell receptor beta chains below come from one sample, sequenced in a study of CD8+CD57+ T cells in acquired aplastic anemia. The template used for profiling TCR beta VDJ and CDR3 was genomic DNA. One entry per CDR3 protein, called by TCRdb with MiXCR from the reads. Of roughly 160,000 distinct CDR3 sequences listed, 55% to 70% are singletons. The sample comprised sorted CD4+, CD8+, or CD8+CD57+ T cells (not recorded which) from PBMCs. These receptors originate from a human donor in good health.

With regard to this clonotype: A much larger clone lies a single base off, so this may be a read error. The chain is built from TRBV25-1 and TRBJ2-1; no firm D call. Looked up from germline, CDR1 is MGHDK and CDR2 is SYGVNS. The CDR3 consists of 11 residues. The CDR3 DNA reads as TGTGCCGGCAGTTTCCGCAATGAGCAGTTCTTC. Translating gives CAGSFRNEQFF.

This clonotype occurred a few times. The chain recombines TRBV20-1 with TRBJ2-7, with D unclear. The CDR3 contains 17 residues. Germline CDR1 is DFQATT and CDR2 is SNEGSKA (reference sequence). Trimming took 0 bases from V and 2 from J, leaving 20 bases between them. CDR3 nucleotide sequence: TGCAGTGCTAGAGATCTCCGGACGTCCGAGGATCCCTACGAGCAGTACTTC. Protein: CSARDLRTSEDPYEQYF.

This clonotype was observed a few times. This sequence joins TRBV7-8 and TRBJ2-5, with D unclear. CDR1 is SGHVS and CDR2 is FQNEAQ in the germline V gene. The CDR3 contains 14 residues. V shed 1 base and J shed 2 bases, with 8 bases lying between them. This CDR3 reads CASSLVGRQETQYF. The CDR3 DNA reads as TGTGCCAGCAGCTTAGTAGGTCGACAAGAGACCCAGTACTTC.

V and J are TRBV9 and TRBJ1-6; 10 bases agree with TRBD1. This CDR3 comprises 15 residues. Germline values: CDR1 SGDLS, CDR2 YYNGEE. V was clipped by 0 bases and J by 8 bases; unmatched bases: 2. The CDR3 sequence is CASSVGGTGDSPLHF. The CDR3 DNA follows: TGTGCCAGCAGCGTAGGTGGGACAGGGGATTCACCCCTCCACTTT.

The chain has TRBV5-1 and TRBJ1-1, with 11 bases identical to TRBD1. The CDR3 runs to 14 residues. Germline CDR1 reads SGHRS; CDR2 reads YFSETQ. The junction had 4 bases not matched to a gene; V was cut back by 4 bases and J by 5 bases. CDR3: CASSTGQGATEAFF. Here the CDR3 DNA reads TGCGCCAGCAGCACCGGACAGGGGGCGACTGAAGCTTTCTTT.

The V and J genes are TRBV19 and TRBJ2-3, with D maybe TRBD1 (5 bases). Trimming left V 5 bases short and J 5 bases short, with 14 bases between. The CDR3 length is 14 residues. The germline V gene has CDR1 LNHDA and CDR2 SQIVND (reference sequence). CDR3 in DNA: TGTGCCAGTAGTGATAGATGGGGCGGAGATACGCAGTATTTT. It encodes CASSDRWGGDTQYF.

This clonotype was recorded once. The J gene is TRBJ2-1, the V gene TRBV15; D is uncertain. CDR3 length: 14 amino acids. The germline CDR1 and CDR2 sequences are LNHNV and YYDKDF (reference sequence). V was shortened by 0 bases and J by 1 base, with 4 bases between the two germline ends. Here the CDR3 DNA reads TGTGCCACCAGCAGAGATGGGTCCTACAATGAGCAGTTCTTC. Translation: CATSRDGSYNEQFF.

The chain uses TRBV20-1 and TRBJ2-6; D gene uncertain. CDR1 and CDR2 (germline): DFQATT, SNEGSKA (reference sequence). The V and J ends lost 4 bases and 0 bases respectively, with 7 bases between them. This CDR3 is 14 amino acids long. CDR3 sequence: CSATDNSGANVLTF. The CDR3 coding sequence is TGCAGTGCTACAGACAACTCTGGGGCCAACGTCCTGACTTTC.

This clonotype was seen once. The rearrangement joins TRBV20-1 to TRBJ1-2, with a possible D match to TRBD1 (6 bases). This CDR3 contains 13 residues. Germline CDR1 is DFQATT and CDR2 is SNEGSKA (reference sequence). Trimming took 3 bases from V and 8 from J, leaving 16 bases between them. In DNA, the CDR3 is TGCAGTGCTAGGTACTTGACCCAGGGGGGCTACACCTTC. This translates into CSARYLTQGGYTF.

There are many counts of this clonotype. The chain carries TRBV5-1 and TRBJ1-2; D is undetermined. Germline V gene data show CDR1 as SGHRS and CDR2 as YFSETQ. This CDR3 has 12 amino acids. V dropped 2 bases and J dropped 6 bases, with 8 bases sitting between them. The CDR3 coding sequence is TGCGCCAGCAGCTTTGAGGGAGATGGCTACACCTTC. As protein: CASSFEGDGYTF.

This sequence joins TRBV10-3 and TRBJ2-7; 8 positions match TRBD1. The length of the CDR3 is 14 residues. The germline CDR1 and CDR2 sequences are ENHRY and SYGVKD. V was pared by 6 bases and J by 1 base, with 5 bases of the junction left unmatched. The CDR3, as DNA: TGTGCCATCAGAAGGACAGGGAGATCCTACGAGCAGTACTTC. This sequence encodes CAIRRTGRSYEQYF.

This clonotype showed up just a few times. The chain combines TRBV7-9 with TRBJ2-5; D is ambiguous. V lost 3 bases, J lost 4 bases, and 9 bases lay in between. The CDR3 is 13 amino acids. CDR1 and CDR2 from the germline V gene are SEHNR and FQNEAQ (reference sequence). Written as DNA, the CDR3 is TGTGCCAGCAGCTTGTTATTCCCAGAGACCCAGTACTTC. Its translation: CASSLLFPETQYF.

The chain combines TRBV20-1 with TRBJ1-5; the D is unclear. V lost 1 base, J lost 5 bases, and 6 bases lay in between. The CDR3 extends over 12 amino acids. CDR1 and CDR2 (germline): DFQATT, SNEGSKA (reference sequence). The DNA of the CDR3 is TGCAGTGCTAGAGTTCAGGATCAGCCCCAGCATTTT. This codes for CSARVQDQPQHF.

This clonotype was found many times. J is TRBJ2-5 and V is TRBV30; D is undetermined. CDR3 length: 13 amino acids. Trimming left V 2 bases short and J 5 bases short, with 12 bases between. CDR1 and CDR2 from the germline V gene are GTSNPN and SVGIG (reference sequence). The chain's CDR3 is CAWSRSAGETQYF. CDR3 sequence (DNA): TGTGCCTGGAGTCGGTCGGCAGGCGAGACCCAGTACTTC.